One and the same sample provided the 12 T cell receptor beta chains below, sequenced in a study of cytomegalovirus exposure and HLA in healthy donors. Primers included in the PCR were 60 Vbeta and 13 Jbeta primers. Sequencing used immunoSEQ multiplex PCR; TCRdb keeps in-frame clones, though not all of them. In the table there are some 150,000 clones, over 60% of which are singletons. Input material: PBMCs. Receptor source: a woman aged 25-40 years in good health and CMV-seronegative.

The V and J genes are TRBV2 and TRBJ2-2, with 10 nucleotides matching TRBD2. This CDR3 contains 15 residues. The germline CDR1 and CDR2 sequences are SNHLY and FYNNEI. The ends lost 10 bases at V and 0 bases at J; junction bases unmatched: 5. CDR3 region: CAISSGSANTGELFF. As DNA, the CDR3 is TGTGCCATATCTAGCGGGAGCGCGAACACCGGGGAGCTGTTTTTT.

The gene calls are TRBV7-9 and TRBJ2-1; tentative D call: TRBD1 (5 bases). This CDR3 has 11 amino acids. Germline V gene lookup returns CDR1 SEHNR and CDR2 FQNEAQ (reference sequence). Deletions cut 5 bases from V and 10 bases from J, with 9 bases between. Written as DNA, the CDR3 is TGTGCCAGCAGCCTAAGACAGGAGCAGTTCTTC. Amino acids: CASSLRQEQFF.

This chain connects TRBV6-5 to TRBJ1-5; 7 bases agree with TRBD1. After removal of 10 bases from V and 6 bases from J, the junction contained 12 bases not matched to a gene. Germline V lookup: CDR1 MNHEY, CDR2 SVGAGI. The CDR3 runs to 14 residues. As DNA, the CDR3 is TGTGCCACCGGCCGGGCAGGGGGTTTTCAGCCCCAGCATTTT. This sequence encodes CATGRAGGFQPQHF.

This clone has only one observation. This chain joins TRBV9 and TRBJ2-3; no definite D call. The germline V gene has CDR1 SGDLS and CDR2 YYNGEE. Trimming removed 5 bases from V and 2 bases from J, with 12 bases in between. This CDR3 is 14 amino acids long. In nucleotides, the CDR3 is TGTGCCAGCAGTAGTTCCATAACCACAGATACGCAGTATTTT. As protein: CASSSSITTDTQYF.

This clone was detected a few times. The chain combines TRBV28 with TRBJ1-1, with 11 nucleotides matching TRBD1. CDR1 and CDR2 from the germline V gene are MDHEN and SYDVKM. This CDR3 has 16 amino acids. Losses at the gene ends were 4 bases for V and 1 base for J; bases not matched to a gene: 5. The CDR3 loop reads CASSWTGGVRNTEAFF. CDR3 coding DNA: TGTGCCAGCAGTTGGACAGGGGGCGTTCGGAACACTGAAGCTTTCTTT.

This chain links TRBV7-2 with TRBJ2-3; no definite D call. V was trimmed by 4 bases and J by 2 bases, leaving 4 bases between them. Germline CDR1 SGHTA, CDR2 FQGNSA. The CDR3 runs to 12 residues. This chain's CDR3 is CASSYYTDTQYF. In DNA form, the CDR3 reads TGTGCCAGCAGCTATTACACAGATACGCAGTATTTT. Full variable domain (outside the CDR3, taken from reference TRBV7-2 and TRBJ2-3): GAGVSQSPSNKVTEKGKDVELRCDPISGHTALYWYRQSLGQGLEFLIYFQGNSAPDKSGLPSDRFSAERTGGSVSTLTIQRTQQEDSAVYLCASSYYTDTQYFGPGTRLTVL.

This chain uses TRBV5-6 with TRBJ2-1, with D tentatively TRBD2 (6 bases). Between the trimmed V and J ends, which lost 2 bases and 5 bases, there was a span of 14 bases. This CDR3 contains 15 residues. Germline V lookup: CDR1 SGHDT, CDR2 YYEEEE. CDR3 bases: TGTGCCAGCAGCTTCGGGACTGGCAGCCACAATGAGCAGTTCTTC. This gives the protein CASSFGTGSHNEQFF.

The CDR3, as DNA: TGTGCCTGGAGCGGGGGAAGCTATGGCTACACCTTC. As protein: CAWSGGSYGYTF. This chain connects TRBV30 to TRBJ1-2; tentative D call: TRBD1 (5 bases). The germline V gene encodes CDR1 GTSNPN and CDR2 SVGIG (reference sequence). The length of the CDR3 is 12 residues. Trimming cost V 3 bases and J 4 bases, with 9 bases left between them.

The J gene is TRBJ2-7, the V gene TRBV7-9, with TRBD1 matching 8 bases. The junction had 6 bases not matched to a gene; V was cut back by 4 bases and J by 4 bases. Per the germline V gene, CDR1 is SEHNR and CDR2 is FQNEAQ (reference sequence). This CDR3 is built from 14 residues. This CDR3 is CASSSGQDFYEQYF. The DNA for the CDR3 is TGTGCCAGCAGCTCGGGACAGGACTTTTACGAGCAGTACTTC.

V usage is TRBV7-9 and J usage is TRBJ1-4, with 11 positions matching TRBD1. Germline lookup yields CDR1 SEHNR and CDR2 FQNEAQ (reference sequence). This CDR3 contains 15 residues. The junction had 5 bases not matched to a gene; V was cut back by 4 bases and J by 7 bases. The CDR3 DNA reads as TGTGCCAGCAGCTCCCCGGGACAGGGGGGTGAAAAACTGTTTTTT. This gives the protein CASSSPGQGGEKLFF.

V usage is TRBV4-3 and J usage is TRBJ2-2; D gene uncertain. The CDR3 extends over 14 amino acids. V was trimmed by 2 bases and J by 4 bases, leaving 8 bases between them. The germline V gene encodes CDR1 LGHNA and CDR2 YSLEER. The CDR3 region is CASSQSRFTGELFF. CDR3 nucleotides: TGCGCCAGCAGCCAATCTAGGTTCACCGGGGAGCTGTTTTTT.

In this sample, this clone turned up once. This chain joins TRBV4-3 and TRBJ2-7, with TRBD1 as a possible D gene (6 bases). The length of the CDR3 is 15 residues. Germline loops: CDR1 LGHNA, CDR2 YSLEER. The V gene lost 0 bases and the J gene lost 3 bases, with 12 bases spanning the gap. The CDR3 is CASSQEQGWNYEQYF. CDR3 DNA sequence: TGCGCCAGCAGCCAAGAACAGGGCTGGAACTACGAGCAGTACTTC.